This T cell receptor (beta chain) was identified during a study of T cells in localized non-small cell lung cancer. General study results and limits: Measurement of T cell clonality placed uninvolved adjacent lung highest, above the level in tumor. Because sequencing included only one region (of the tumor), heterogeneity remains possible. Paired adjacent lung recovered a median about 60 of the top 100 tumor clones.

A word on this clone: Its antigen is not known.

Some clones are missing from TCRdb's copy, which holds only in-frame ones; the method was immunoSEQ multiplex PCR. The repertoire includes around 1,800 clones, 20% to 30% of them detected once, and approximately 14% sits in the top ten. Germline CDR1 is KGHSY and CDR2 is FQNENV. Unmatched junction bases numbered 3, after V lost 2 bases and J lost 7 bases. The CDR3 has 16 amino acids. Free of atypia, the adjacent lung was collected at least 2 cm away from the tumor margin. The sample consisted of normal lung tissue next to the tumor, taken before any cancer treatment. The source of this sequence is an older male donor with stage II squamous cell lung carcinoma. This chain links TRBV16 with TRBJ2-1; 15 bases are shared with TRBD2. The CDR3 loop reads CASSQGLAGGPNEQFF. Here the CDR3 DNA reads TGTGCCAGCAGCCAAGGACTAGCGGGGGGGCCGAATGAGCAGTTCTTC.